This TCR beta chain was sequenced for a study of neurological immune-mediated disorders. Points from the study as a whole: Patients with HTLV-1-associated myelopathy showed the most TCR clonal expansion. Those with multiple sclerosis showed the least, falling below healthy controls.

In TCRdb, the 5' RACE reads were re-called with MiXCR into one record per CDR3 protein. The sample has about 46,000 distinct CDR3 sequences, about 9.3% seen once. In this sample, this clonotype turned up many times. The antigen is unknown. The CDR3 runs to 18 residues. After removal of 2 bases from V and 0 bases from J, the junction contained 9 bases not matched to a gene. Germline CDR1 is KGHSH and CDR2 is LQKENI. The clonotype was recovered from a man between 70 and 80 years old with HTLV-1-associated myelopathy (HAM/TSP). Sequenced material: PBMCs. The chain is built from TRBV18 and TRBJ2-7; 11 positions agree with TRBD1. CDR3 loop: CASSPRDRGRSGSYEQYF. CDR3 nucleotide sequence: TGTGCCAGCTCACCAAGGGACAGGGGGAGATCGGGCTCCTACGAGCAGTACTTC.